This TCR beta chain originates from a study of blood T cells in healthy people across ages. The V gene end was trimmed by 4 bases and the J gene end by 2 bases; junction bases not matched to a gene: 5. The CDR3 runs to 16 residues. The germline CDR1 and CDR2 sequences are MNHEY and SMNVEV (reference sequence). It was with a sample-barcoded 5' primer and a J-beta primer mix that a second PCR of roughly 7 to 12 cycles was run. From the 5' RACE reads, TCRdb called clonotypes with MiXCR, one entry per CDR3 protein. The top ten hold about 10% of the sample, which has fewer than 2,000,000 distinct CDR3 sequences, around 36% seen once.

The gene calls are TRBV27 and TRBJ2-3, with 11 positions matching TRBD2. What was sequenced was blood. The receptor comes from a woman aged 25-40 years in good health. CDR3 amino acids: CASSSGTSGITDTQYF. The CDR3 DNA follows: TGTGCCAGCAGTTCCGGGACTAGCGGCATCACAGATACGCAGTATTTT.